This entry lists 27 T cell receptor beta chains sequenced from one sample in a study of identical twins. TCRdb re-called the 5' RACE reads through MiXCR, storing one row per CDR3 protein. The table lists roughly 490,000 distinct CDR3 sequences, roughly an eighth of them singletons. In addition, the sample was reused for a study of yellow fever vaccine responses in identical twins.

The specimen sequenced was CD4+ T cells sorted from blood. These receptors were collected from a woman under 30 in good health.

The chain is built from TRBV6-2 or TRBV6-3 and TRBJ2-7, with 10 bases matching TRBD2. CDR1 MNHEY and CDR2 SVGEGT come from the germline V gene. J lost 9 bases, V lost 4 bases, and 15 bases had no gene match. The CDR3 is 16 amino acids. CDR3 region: CASSSNQREGQDRQYF. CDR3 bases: TGTGCCAGCAGTTCAAACCAGCGGGAGGGCCAGGATCGGCAGTACTTC.

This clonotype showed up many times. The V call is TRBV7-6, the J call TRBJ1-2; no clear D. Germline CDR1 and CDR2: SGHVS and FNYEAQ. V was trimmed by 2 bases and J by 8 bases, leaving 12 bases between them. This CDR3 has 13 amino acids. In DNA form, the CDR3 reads TGTGCCAGCAGCTTAAGTTACGGTAGCGGCTACACCTTC. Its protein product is CASSLSYGSGYTF. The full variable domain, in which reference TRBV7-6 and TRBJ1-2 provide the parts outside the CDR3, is GAGVSQSPRYKVTKRGQDVALRCDPISGHVSLYWYRQALGQGPEFLTYFNYEAQQDKSGLPNDRFSAERPEGSISTLTIQRTEQRDSAMYRCASSLSYGSGYTFGSGTRLTVV.

CDR3 coding DNA: TGTGCCAGCAGCCGAAGGACAGGAGCTTCCTACGAGCAGTACTTC. This sequence encodes CASSRRTGASYEQYF. The rearrangement links TRBV27 to TRBJ2-7; 7 bases are shared with TRBD1. Germline V gene sequence: CDR1 MNHEY, CDR2 SMNVEV (reference sequence). The CDR3 is 15 residues long. With 6 bases clipped from V and 1 base from J, the junction kept 9 bases outside the gene matches.

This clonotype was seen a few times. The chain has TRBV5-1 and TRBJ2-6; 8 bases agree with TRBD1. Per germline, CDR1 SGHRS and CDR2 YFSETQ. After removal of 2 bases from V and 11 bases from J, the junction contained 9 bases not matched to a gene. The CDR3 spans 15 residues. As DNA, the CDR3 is TGCGCCAGCAGCTTTAGCCCAGGGGGCGGATACGTCCTGACTTTC. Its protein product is CASSFSPGGGYVLTF.

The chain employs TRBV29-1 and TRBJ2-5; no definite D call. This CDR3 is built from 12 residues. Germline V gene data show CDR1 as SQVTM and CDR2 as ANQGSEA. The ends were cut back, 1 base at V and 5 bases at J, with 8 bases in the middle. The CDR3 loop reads CSVEARPETQYF. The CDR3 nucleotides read TGCAGCGTTGAAGCTCGACCGGAGACCCAGTACTTC.

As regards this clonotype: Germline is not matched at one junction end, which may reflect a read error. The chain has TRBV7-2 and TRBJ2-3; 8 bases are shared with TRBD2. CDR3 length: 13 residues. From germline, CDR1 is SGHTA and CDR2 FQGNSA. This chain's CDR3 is CASSLAGSGTGNF. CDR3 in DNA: TGTGCCAGCAGCTTAGCGGGTAGCGGGACTGGGAATTTT.

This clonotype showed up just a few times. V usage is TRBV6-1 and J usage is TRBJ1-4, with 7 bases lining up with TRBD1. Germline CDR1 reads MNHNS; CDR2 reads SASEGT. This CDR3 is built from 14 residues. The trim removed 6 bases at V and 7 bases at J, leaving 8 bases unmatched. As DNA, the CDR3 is TGTGCCAGCAGCACGACAGGGAAGAGTGAAAAACTGTTTTTT. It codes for CASSTTGKSEKLFF.

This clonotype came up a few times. DNA for the CDR3: TGCGCCAGCAGCCAACTCCAGGGGGCTTACGAGCAGTACTTC. As protein: CASSQLQGAYEQYF. The V call is TRBV4-3, the J call TRBJ2-7; 8 bases are a match to TRBD1. The CDR3 has 14 amino acids. The V and J ends lost 2 bases and 4 bases, in that order; junction bases with no gene match: 4. CDR1 LGHNA and CDR2 YSLEER come from the germline V gene.

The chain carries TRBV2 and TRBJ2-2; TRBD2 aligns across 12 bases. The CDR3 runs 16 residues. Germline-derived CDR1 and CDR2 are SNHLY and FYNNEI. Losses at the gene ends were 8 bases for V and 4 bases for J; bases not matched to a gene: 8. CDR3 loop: CASRLAGGPVTGELFF. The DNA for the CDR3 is TGTGCCAGCCGGCTAGCGGGGGGGCCTGTCACCGGGGAGCTGTTTTTT.

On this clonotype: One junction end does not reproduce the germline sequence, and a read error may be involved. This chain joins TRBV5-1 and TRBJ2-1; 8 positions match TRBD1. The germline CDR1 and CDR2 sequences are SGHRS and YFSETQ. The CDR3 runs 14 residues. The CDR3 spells CVSRPRTGNNEQFF. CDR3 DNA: TGCGTCAGCAGACCTAGGACAGGGAACAATGAGCAGTTCTTC.

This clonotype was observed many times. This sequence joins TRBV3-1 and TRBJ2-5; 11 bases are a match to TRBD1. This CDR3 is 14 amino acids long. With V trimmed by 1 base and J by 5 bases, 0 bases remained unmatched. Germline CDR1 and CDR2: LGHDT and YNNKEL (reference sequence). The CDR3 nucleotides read TGTGCCAGCAGCCAAGGGACAGGGGGCGAGACCCAGTACTTC. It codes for CASSQGTGGETQYF.

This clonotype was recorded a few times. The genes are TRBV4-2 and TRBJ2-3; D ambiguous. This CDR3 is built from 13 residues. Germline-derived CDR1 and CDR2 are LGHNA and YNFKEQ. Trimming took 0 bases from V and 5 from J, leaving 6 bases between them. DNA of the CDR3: TGTGCCAGCAGCCAAGATGCGTTAGATACGCAGTATTTT. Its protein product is CASSQDALDTQYF.

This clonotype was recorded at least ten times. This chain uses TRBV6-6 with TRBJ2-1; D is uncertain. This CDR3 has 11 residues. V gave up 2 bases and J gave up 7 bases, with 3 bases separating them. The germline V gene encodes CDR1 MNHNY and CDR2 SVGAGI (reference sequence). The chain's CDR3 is CASSYTNEQFF. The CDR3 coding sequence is TGTGCCAGCAGTTACACAAATGAGCAGTTCTTC.

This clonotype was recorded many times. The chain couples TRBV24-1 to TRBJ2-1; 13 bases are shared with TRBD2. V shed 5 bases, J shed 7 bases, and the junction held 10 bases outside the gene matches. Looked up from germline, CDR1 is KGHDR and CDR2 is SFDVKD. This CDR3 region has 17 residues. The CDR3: CATSALRTSGSGNEQFF. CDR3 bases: TGTGCCACCAGTGCTCTTCGGACTAGCGGGAGTGGTAATGAGCAGTTCTTC.

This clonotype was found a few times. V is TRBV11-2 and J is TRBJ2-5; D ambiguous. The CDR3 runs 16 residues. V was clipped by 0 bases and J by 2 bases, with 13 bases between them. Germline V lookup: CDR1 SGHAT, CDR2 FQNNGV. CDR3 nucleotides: TGTGCCAGCAGCTTAGATAGGATGGGTGGTCAAGAGACCCAGTACTTC. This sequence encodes CASSLDRMGGQETQYF.

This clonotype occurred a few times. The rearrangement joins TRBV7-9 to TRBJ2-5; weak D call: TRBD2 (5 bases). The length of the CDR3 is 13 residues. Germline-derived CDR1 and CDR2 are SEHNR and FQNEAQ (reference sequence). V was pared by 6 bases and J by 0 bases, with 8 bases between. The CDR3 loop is CASRREYQETQYF. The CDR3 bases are TGTGCCAGCAGGAGGGAGTACCAAGAGACCCAGTACTTC.

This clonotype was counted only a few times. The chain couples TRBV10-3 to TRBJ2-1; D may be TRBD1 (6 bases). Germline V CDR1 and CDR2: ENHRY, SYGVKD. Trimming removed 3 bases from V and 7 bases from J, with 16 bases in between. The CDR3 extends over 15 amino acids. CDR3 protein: CAISDGQPILNEQFF. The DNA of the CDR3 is TGTGCCATCAGTGATGGACAGCCTATCCTTAATGAGCAGTTCTTC.

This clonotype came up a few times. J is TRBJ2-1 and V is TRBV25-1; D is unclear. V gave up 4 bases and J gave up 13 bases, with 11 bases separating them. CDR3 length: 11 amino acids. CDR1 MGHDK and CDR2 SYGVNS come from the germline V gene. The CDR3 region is CASSAAEPQFF. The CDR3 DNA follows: TGTGCCAGCAGTGCGGCTGAGCCTCAGTTCTTC.

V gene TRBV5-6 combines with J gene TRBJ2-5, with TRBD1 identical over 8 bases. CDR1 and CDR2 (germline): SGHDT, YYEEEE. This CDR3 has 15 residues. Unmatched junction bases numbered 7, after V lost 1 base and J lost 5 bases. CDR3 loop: CASSLPRQGMETQYF. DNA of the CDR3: TGTGCCAGCAGCTTGCCACGACAGGGGATGGAGACCCAGTACTTC.

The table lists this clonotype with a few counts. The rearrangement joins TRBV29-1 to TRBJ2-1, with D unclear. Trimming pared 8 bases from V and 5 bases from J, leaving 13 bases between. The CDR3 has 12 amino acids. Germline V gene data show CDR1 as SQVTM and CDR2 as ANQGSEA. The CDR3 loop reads CSSSVWDNEQFF. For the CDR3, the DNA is TGCAGCAGCAGCGTTTGGGACAATGAGCAGTTCTTC.

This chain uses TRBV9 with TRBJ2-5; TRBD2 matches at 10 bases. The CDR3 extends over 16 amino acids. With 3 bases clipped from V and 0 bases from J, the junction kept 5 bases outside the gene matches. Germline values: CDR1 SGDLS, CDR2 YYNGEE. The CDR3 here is CASSEAGGIDQETQYF. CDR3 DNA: TGTGCCAGCAGCGAAGCGGGGGGGATAGACCAAGAGACCCAGTACTTC.

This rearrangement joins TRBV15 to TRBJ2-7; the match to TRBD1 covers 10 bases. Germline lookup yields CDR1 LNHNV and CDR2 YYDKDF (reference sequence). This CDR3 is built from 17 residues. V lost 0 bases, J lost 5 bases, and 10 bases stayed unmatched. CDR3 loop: CATSRDYSTGTGDEQYF. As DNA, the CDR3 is TGTGCCACCAGCAGAGACTATTCGACCGGGACAGGGGACGAGCAGTACTTC.

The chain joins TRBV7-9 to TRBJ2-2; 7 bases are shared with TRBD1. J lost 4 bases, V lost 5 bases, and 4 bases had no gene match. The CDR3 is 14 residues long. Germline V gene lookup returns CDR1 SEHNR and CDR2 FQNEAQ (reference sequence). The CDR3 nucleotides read TGTGCCAGCAGCCCAAACAGGGGCACCGGGGAGCTGTTTTTT. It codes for CASSPNRGTGELFF.

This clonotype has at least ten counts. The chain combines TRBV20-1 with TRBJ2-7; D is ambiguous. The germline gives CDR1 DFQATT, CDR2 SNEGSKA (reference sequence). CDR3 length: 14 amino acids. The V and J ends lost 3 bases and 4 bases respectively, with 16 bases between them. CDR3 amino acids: CSASMPSQNYEQYF. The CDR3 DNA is TGCAGTGCTAGTATGCCGTCTCAAAATTACGAGCAGTACTTC.

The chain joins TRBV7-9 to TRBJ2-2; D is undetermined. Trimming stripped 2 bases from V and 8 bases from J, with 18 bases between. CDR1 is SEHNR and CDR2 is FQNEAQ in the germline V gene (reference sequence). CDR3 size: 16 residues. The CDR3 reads CASSLKLALTGGELFF. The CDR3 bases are TGTGCCAGCAGCTTAAAATTGGCTTTGACTGGAGGGGAGCTGTTTTTT.

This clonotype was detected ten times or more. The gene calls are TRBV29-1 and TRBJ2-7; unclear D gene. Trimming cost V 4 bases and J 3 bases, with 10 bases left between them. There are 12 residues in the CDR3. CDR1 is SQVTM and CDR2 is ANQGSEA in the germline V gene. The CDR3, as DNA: TGCAGCGTTGTAATACTAAGCTACGAGCAGTACTTC. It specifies CSVVILSYEQYF.

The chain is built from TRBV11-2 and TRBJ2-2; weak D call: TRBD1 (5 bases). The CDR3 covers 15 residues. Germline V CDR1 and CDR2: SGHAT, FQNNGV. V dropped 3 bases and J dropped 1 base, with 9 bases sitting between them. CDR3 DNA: TGTGCCAGCAGCTTCAGGGTTGGGAACACCGGGGAGCTGTTTTTT. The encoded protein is CASSFRVGNTGELFF.